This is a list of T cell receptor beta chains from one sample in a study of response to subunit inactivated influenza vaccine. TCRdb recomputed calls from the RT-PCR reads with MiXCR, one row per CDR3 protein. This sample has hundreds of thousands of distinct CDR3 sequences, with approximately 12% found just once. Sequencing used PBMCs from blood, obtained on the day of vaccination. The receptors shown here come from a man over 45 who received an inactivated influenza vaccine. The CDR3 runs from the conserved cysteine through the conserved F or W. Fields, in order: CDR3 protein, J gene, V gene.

cdr3_aa: CASSPSQGYQPQHF; j_call: TRBJ1-5; v_call: TRBV4-2
cdr3_aa: CASSRYRFYEQYF; j_call: TRBJ2-7; v_call: TRBV27
cdr3_aa: CASSLAPPGQNYGYTF; j_call: TRBJ1-2; v_call: TRBV7-9
cdr3_aa: CASSQMWGLEDTEAFF; j_call: TRBJ1-1; v_call: TRBV4-3
cdr3_aa: CASSFRDTGNEQYF; j_call: TRBJ2-7; v_call: TRBV11-1
cdr3_aa: CASSSPGGTEAFF; j_call: TRBJ1-1; v_call: TRBV28
cdr3_aa: CSAKRTASYNSPLHF; j_call: TRBJ1-6; v_call: TRBV20-1
cdr3_aa: CASKFLGPGGTDGDEQFF; j_call: TRBJ2-1; v_call: TRBV27
cdr3_aa: CASSLVGRHSSGANVLTF; j_call: TRBJ2-6; v_call: TRBV7-8
cdr3_aa: CASSQDTYTGNTIYF; j_call: TRBJ1-3; v_call: TRBV4-1
cdr3_aa: CASSSGRTNQPQHF; j_call: TRBJ1-5; v_call: TRBV5-6
cdr3_aa: CSAASGLAGGPNNEQFF; j_call: TRBJ2-1; v_call: TRBV20-1
cdr3_aa: CATHRGTGRKLFF; j_call: TRBJ1-4; v_call: TRBV6-6
cdr3_aa: CSAHTSGTYEQYF; j_call: TRBJ2-7; v_call: TRBV20-1
cdr3_aa: CASSPGFGNTGELFF; j_call: TRBJ2-2; v_call: TRBV7-8
cdr3_aa: CATSDLKASGTYEQYF; j_call: TRBJ2-7; v_call: TRBV24-1
cdr3_aa: CASSGWTGGETQYF; j_call: TRBJ2-5; v_call: TRBV28
cdr3_aa: CASSPSQSGGSRDNEQFF; j_call: TRBJ2-1; v_call: TRBV18
cdr3_aa: CASSLGGSGELFF; j_call: TRBJ2-2; v_call: TRBV12-3/TRBV12-4
cdr3_aa: CASKFSGSYNEQFF; j_call: TRBJ2-1; v_call: TRBV25-1
cdr3_aa: CASSASGTGATDTQYF; j_call: TRBJ2-3; v_call: TRBV9
cdr3_aa: CASSRGFNEKLFF; j_call: TRBJ1-4; v_call: TRBV19
cdr3_aa: CASSPGAFAGEQFF; j_call: TRBJ2-1; v_call: TRBV14
cdr3_aa: CASSLLQGVGANVLTF; j_call: TRBJ2-6; v_call: TRBV12-3/TRBV12-4
cdr3_aa: CASSTYPTDTGELFF; j_call: TRBJ2-2; v_call: TRBV19
cdr3_aa: CASSPIGTVNYGYTF; j_call: TRBJ1-2; v_call: TRBV27
cdr3_aa: CASSYSIPSGRAYNEQFF; j_call: TRBJ2-1; v_call: TRBV6-5
cdr3_aa: CASSQDIQMGGMVYGYTF; j_call: TRBJ1-2; v_call: TRBV4-3
cdr3_aa: CASSPFGQGPNTEAFF; j_call: TRBJ1-1; v_call: TRBV18
cdr3_aa: CASSLGTKEQYF; j_call: TRBJ2-7; v_call: TRBV11-2
cdr3_aa: CASSSPAGSETQYF; j_call: TRBJ2-5; v_call: TRBV6-2/TRBV6-3
cdr3_aa: CASSLARTSGGQETQYF; j_call: TRBJ2-5; v_call: TRBV5-1
cdr3_aa: CASSLSGSGRIYEQYF; j_call: TRBJ2-7; v_call: TRBV7-8
cdr3_aa: CASSYRTGVVTEAFF; j_call: TRBJ1-1; v_call: TRBV12-3/TRBV12-4
cdr3_aa: CASRQGPPYEQYF; j_call: TRBJ2-7; v_call: TRBV6-1
cdr3_aa: CASSSPRGGFAKNIQYF; j_call: TRBJ2-4; v_call: TRBV12-3/TRBV12-4
cdr3_aa: CASSLGVGYQETQYF; j_call: TRBJ2-5; v_call: TRBV11-2
cdr3_aa: CASSFTGQGVIEQYF; j_call: TRBJ2-7; v_call: TRBV11-2
cdr3_aa: CASSPRDSRKETQYF; j_call: TRBJ2-5; v_call: TRBV14
cdr3_aa: CASSVGQREKLFF; j_call: TRBJ1-4; v_call: TRBV7-6
cdr3_aa: CASSFMGYGYTF; j_call: TRBJ1-2; v_call: TRBV12-3/TRBV12-4
cdr3_aa: CASSLYPGQGTDTQYF; j_call: TRBJ2-3; v_call: TRBV5-1
cdr3_aa: CSVDRVEDNEQFF; j_call: TRBJ2-1; v_call: TRBV29-1
cdr3_aa: CSVAPRQSNYGYTF; j_call: TRBJ1-2; v_call: TRBV29-1
cdr3_aa: CASSLFAAVTTSGIVEQYF; j_call: TRBJ2-7; v_call: TRBV7-6
cdr3_aa: CASSSIQGRNTEAFF; j_call: TRBJ1-1; v_call: TRBV7-2
cdr3_aa: CASSLGAGNQPQHF; j_call: TRBJ1-5; v_call: TRBV12-3/TRBV12-4